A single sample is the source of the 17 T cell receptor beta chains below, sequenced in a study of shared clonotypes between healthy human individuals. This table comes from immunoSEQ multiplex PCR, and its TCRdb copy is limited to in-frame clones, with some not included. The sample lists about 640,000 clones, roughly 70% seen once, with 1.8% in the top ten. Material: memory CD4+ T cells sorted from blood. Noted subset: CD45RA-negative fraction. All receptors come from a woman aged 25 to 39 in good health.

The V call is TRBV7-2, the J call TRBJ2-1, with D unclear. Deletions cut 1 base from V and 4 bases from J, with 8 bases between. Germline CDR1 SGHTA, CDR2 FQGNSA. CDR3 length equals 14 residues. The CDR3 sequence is CASSLDWEYNEQFF. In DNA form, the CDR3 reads TGTGCCAGCAGCTTAGATTGGGAATACAATGAGCAGTTCTTC. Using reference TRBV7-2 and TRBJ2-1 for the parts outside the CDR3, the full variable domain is GAGVSQSPSNKVTEKGKDVELRCDPISGHTALYWYRQSLGQGLEFLIYFQGNSAPDKSGLPSDRFSAERTGGSVSTLTIQRTQQEDSAVYLCASSLDWEYNEQFFGPGTRLTVL.

CDR3: CASSVEVAGGPVNTQYF. The DNA for the CDR3 is TGTGCCAGCAGCGTCGAGGTAGCGGGAGGGCCAGTGAATACGCAGTATTTT. The rearrangement uses TRBV5-4 and TRBJ2-3; 11 nucleotides match TRBD2. J gave up 7 bases and V 4 bases, and 14 bases lay outside the gene matches. Germline CDR1 SGHNT, CDR2 YYREEE (reference sequence). CDR3 length: 17 amino acids.

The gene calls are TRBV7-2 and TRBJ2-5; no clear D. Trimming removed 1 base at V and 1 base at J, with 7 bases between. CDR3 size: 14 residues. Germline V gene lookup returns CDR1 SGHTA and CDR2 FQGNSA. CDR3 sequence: CASSLDVTQETQYF. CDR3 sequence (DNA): TGTGCCAGCAGCTTAGACGTGACCCAAGAGACCCAGTACTTC.

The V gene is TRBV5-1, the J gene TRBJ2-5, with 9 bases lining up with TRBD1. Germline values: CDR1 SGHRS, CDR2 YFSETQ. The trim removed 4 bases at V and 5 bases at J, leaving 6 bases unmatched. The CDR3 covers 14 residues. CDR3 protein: CASSATGGWETQYF. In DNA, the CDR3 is TGCGCCAGCAGCGCAACAGGGGGCTGGGAGACCCAGTACTTC.

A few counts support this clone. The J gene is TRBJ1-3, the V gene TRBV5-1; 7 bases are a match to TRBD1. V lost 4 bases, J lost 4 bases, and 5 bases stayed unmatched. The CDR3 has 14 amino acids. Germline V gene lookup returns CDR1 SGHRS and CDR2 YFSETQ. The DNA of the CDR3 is TGCGCCAGCAGCGATGGACAGGAGGGAAACACCATATATTTT. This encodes CASSDGQEGNTIYF.

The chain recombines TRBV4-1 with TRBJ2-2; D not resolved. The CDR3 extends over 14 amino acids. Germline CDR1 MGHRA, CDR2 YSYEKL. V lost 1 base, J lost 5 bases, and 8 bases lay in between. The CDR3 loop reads CASSQGSATGELFF. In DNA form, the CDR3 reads TGCGCCAGCAGCCAAGGGAGCGCTACCGGGGAGCTGTTTTTT.

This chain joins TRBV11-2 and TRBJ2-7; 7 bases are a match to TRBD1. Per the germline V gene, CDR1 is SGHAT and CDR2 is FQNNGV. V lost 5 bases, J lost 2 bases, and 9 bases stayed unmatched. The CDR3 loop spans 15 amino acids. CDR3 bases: TGTGCCAGCAGCCCGGGACAGCTCGCAACCTACGAGCAGTACTTC. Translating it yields CASSPGQLATYEQYF. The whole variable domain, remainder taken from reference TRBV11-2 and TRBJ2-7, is EAGVAQSPRYKIIEKRQSVAFWCNPISGHATLYWYQQILGQGPKLLIQFQNNGVVDDSQLPKDRFSAERLKGVDSTLKIQPAKLEDSAVYLCASSPGQLATYEQYFGPGTRLTVT.

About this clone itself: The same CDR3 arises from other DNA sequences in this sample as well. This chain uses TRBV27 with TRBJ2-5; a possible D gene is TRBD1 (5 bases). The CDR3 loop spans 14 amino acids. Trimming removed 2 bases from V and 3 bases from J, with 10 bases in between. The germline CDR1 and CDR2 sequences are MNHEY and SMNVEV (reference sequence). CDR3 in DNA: TGTGCCAGCAGTTTAAACAGGTTAAAAGAGACCCAGTACTTC. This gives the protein CASSLNRLKETQYF.

The CDR3 DNA sequence: TGCAGCGTTCGACAGCAGAATTACGAGCAGTACTTC. Translating gives CSVRQQNYEQYF. This rearrangement joins TRBV29-1 to TRBJ2-7; D perhaps matches TRBD1 (5 bases). Germline-derived CDR1 and CDR2 are SQVTM and ANQGSEA. Trimming removed 5 bases from V and 4 bases from J, with 12 bases in between. The CDR3 totals 12 residues.

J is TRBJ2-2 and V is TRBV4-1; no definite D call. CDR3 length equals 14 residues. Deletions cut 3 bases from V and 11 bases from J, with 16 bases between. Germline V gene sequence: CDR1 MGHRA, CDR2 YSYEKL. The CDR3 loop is CASSQPRKSRELFF. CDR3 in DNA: TGCGCCAGCAGCCAGCCAAGAAAGAGTAGAGAGCTGTTTTTT.

For the CDR3, the DNA is TGTGCCAGCAGCATAGACAGGGTGAAAGCTTTCTTT. Amino acids: CASSIDRVKAFF. The chain is built from TRBV6-5 and TRBJ1-1, with TRBD1 matching 7 bases. Per germline, CDR1 MNHEY and CDR2 SVGAGI. This CDR3 region has 12 residues. Trimming at V came to 6 bases and at J to 9 bases, leaving 7 bases not matched to a gene.

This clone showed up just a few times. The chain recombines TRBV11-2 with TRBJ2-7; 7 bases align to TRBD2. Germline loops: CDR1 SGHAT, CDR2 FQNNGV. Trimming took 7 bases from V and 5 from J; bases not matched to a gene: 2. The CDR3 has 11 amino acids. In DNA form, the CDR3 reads TGTGCCAGCACCCGGGGGGACGAGCAGTACTTC. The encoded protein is CASTRGDEQYF.

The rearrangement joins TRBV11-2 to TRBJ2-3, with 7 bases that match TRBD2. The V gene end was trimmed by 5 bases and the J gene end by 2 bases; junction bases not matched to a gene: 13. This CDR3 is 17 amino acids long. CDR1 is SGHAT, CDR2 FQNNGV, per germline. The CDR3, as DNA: TGTGCCAGCAGCCCGCGGCGGACTAGGGTCTACACAGATACGCAGTATTTT. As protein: CASSPRRTRVYTDTQYF.

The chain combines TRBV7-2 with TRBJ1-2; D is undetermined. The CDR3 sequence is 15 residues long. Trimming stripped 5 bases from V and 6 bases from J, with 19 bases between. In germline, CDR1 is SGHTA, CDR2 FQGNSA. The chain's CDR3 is CASSPGLYLPHGYTF. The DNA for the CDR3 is TGTGCCAGCAGCCCAGGACTATATCTGCCCCATGGCTACACCTTC.

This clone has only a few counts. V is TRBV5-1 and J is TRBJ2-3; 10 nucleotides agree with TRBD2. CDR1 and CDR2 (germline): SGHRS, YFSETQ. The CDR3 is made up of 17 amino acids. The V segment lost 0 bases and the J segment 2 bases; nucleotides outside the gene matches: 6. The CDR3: CASSLANLAGATDTQYF. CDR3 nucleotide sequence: TGCGCCAGCAGCTTGGCCAATCTAGCGGGAGCCACAGATACGCAGTATTTT.

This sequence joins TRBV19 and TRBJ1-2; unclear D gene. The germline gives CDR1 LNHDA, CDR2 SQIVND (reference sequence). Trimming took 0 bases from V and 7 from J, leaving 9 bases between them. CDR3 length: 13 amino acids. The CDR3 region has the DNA TGTGCCAGTAGTATAGATCGGCAGAGTGGCTACACCTTC. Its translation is CASSIDRQSGYTF.

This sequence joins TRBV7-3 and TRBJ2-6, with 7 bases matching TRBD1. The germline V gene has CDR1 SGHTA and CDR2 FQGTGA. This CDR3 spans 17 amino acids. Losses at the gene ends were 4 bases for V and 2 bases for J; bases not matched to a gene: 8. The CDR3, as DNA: TGTGCCAGCAGCTCCGGACAGGCCCGCACTGGGGCCAACGTCCTGACTTTC. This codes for CASSSGQARTGANVLTF. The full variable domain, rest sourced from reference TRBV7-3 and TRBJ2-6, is GAGVSQTPSNKVTEKGKYVELRCDPISGHTALYWYRQSLGQGPEFLIYFQGTGAADDSGLPNDRFFAVRPEGSVSTLKIQRTERGDSAVYLCASSSGQARTGANVLTFGAGSRLTVL.